This T cell receptor beta chain was identified in a study of Ad26.COV2.S vaccination and SARS-CoV-2 variants. Across the study: A participant enrolled in the COV1001 Ad26.COV2.S trial arm provided the sample. Once, or twice with 56 days between doses, Ad26.COV2.S was given intramuscularly.

This table comes from immunoSEQ multiplex PCR, and its TCRdb copy is limited to in-frame clones, with some not included. The sample has hundreds of thousands of clones, about 88% seen once; the top ten hold over 2.5%. Study-level findings and limits: Vaccine recipients surpassed placebo recipients in spike-specific TCR breadth.

Regarding treatment: approximately 18 received Ad26.COV2.S at low or high dose, single or two shots; 5 received placebo; per-sample allocation not given. The study sampled participants on day 63 after the first vaccine or placebo injection. Donor was an adult aged 18-55 years in Boston. As concerns this clone: Antigen: not known.

The V gene's germline CDR1 is SGHTA and CDR2 FQGNSA. The length of the CDR3 is 14 residues. The V and J ends lost 5 bases and 5 bases respectively, with 14 bases between them. This sequence was found in a person between 18 and 65 years old who received the Ad26.COV2.S COVID-19 vaccine or a placebo. The sample was peripheral blood, taken in a trial of Ad26.COV2.S vaccine versus placebo. The chain combines TRBV7-2 with TRBJ2-3; D is uncertain. CDR3 sequence (DNA): TGTGCCAGCAGCACCTCCTCCACCCGAGATACGCAGTATTTT. Protein sequence: CASSTSSTRDTQYF.